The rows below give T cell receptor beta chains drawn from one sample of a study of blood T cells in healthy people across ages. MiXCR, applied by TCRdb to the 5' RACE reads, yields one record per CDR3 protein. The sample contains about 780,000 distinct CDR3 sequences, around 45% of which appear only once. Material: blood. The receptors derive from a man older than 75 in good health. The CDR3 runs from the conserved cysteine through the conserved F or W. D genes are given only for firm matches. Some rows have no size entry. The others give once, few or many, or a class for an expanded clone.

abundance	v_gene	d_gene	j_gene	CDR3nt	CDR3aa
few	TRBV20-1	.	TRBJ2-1	TGCAGTGCTAACTCAGGACTACTCAACAATGAGCAGTTCTTC	CSANSGLLNNEQFF
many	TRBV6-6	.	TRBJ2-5	TGTGCCAGCAGTTTTCCAACTGCCCAAGAGACCCAGTACTTC	CASSFPTAQETQYF
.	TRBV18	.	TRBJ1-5	TGTGCCAGCTCACGTTCCGGGGGGCGAGACAATCAGCCCCAGCATTTT	CASSRSGGRDNQPQHF
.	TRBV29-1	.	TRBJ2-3	TGCAGCGTTTGCCCCCCCGAGAGAGGCACAGATACGCAGTATTTT	CSVCPPERGTDTQYF
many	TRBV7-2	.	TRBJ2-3	TGTGCCAGCAGCTTATCGGGGGAGTACGGAGATACGCAGTATTTT	CASSLSGEYGDTQYF
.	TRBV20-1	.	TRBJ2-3	TGCAGTGCTGGACAACTTAGCACAGATACGCAGTATTTT	CSAGQLSTDTQYF
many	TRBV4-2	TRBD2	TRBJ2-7	TGTGCCAGCAGCCAAGGGGAGGGCAGATACGAGCAGTACTTC	CASSQGEGRYEQYF
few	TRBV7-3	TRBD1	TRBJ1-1	TGTGCCAGCAGCAAGGACAGGGGCACTGAAGCTTTCTTT	CASSKDRGTEAFF
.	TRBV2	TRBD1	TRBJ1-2	TGTGCCAGCAGTGGGGACAGGAGCTATGGCTACACCTTC	CASSGDRSYGYTF
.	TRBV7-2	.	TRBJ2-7	TGTGCCAGCCTTACAGCTCCTAGGGGGGGCGAGCAGTACTTC	CASLTAPRGGEQYF
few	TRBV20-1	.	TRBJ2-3	TGCAGTGCTAAACCCGGGTACACAGATACGCAGTATTTT	CSAKPGYTDTQYF
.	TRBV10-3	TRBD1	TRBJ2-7	TGTGCCACAGGGGATAGCAGGGGGATCTCCTACGAGCAGTACTTC	CATGDSRGISYEQYF
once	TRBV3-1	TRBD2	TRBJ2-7	TGTGCCAGCAGCCGCAAACTAGCGGGAGACGAGCAGTACTTC	CASSRKLAGDEQYF
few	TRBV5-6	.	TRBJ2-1	TGTGCCAGCAATCTGGGTGGTTTGTACAATGAGCAGTTCTTC	CASNLGGLYNEQFF
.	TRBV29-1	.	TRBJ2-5	TGCAGCGTTGTGAGGGGCTACCAAGAGACCCAGTACTTC	CSVVRGYQETQYF
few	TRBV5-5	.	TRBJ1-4	TGTGCCAGCAGCTCCGACGGTATCGAGGGGCTTTTCAATGAAAAACTGTTTTTT	CASSSDGIEGLFNEKLFF
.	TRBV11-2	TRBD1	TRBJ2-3	TGTGCCAGCAGCGGCGTGACAGGGGGGAACACAGATACGCAGTATTTT	CASSGVTGGNTDTQYF
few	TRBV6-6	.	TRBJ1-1	TGTGCCAGCAGCCGTACCACAGGGATGGGCACTGAAGCTTTCTTT	CASSRTTGMGTEAFF
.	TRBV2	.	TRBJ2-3	TGTGCCAGCAGCGCCAGTCCCGGTGGGACAGATACGCAGTATTTT	CASSASPGGTDTQYF
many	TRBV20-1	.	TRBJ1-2	TGCAGTGCCACGGGACGCCCGACTACATACGGCTACACCTTC	CSATGRPTTYGYTF
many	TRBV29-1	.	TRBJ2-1	TGCAGCGTTGAAGATCAGAAGGGGAAAAACTACAATGAGCAGTTCTTC	CSVEDQKGKNYNEQFF
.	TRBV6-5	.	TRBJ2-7	TGTGCCAGCAGTTACTCGAGTTGGGAACTCGAGCAGTACTTC	CASSYSSWELEQYF
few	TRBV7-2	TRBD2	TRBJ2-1	TGTGCCAGCAGCTTTGAAGCGGGAGGGGGGTACAATGAGCAGTTCTTC	CASSFEAGGGYNEQFF
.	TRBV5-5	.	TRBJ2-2	TGTGCCAGCGATGGCCTGGGGGCTTTGAACACCGGGGAGCTGTTTTTT	CASDGLGALNTGELFF
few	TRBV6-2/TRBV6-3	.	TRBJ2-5	TGTGCCAGCAGTTACTCGATGGGGGACGGGTGGACCCAGTACTTC	CASSYSMGDGWTQYF
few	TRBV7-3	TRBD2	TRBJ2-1	TGTGCCAGCAGCTCCAGTCCGGGACTAGCGGACAGTGAGCAGTTCTTC	CASSSSPGLADSEQFF
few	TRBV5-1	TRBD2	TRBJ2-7	TGCGCCAGCAGCTTGGTCCTAGCGGGAGGGTCGCTGCGCGAGCAGTACTTC	CASSLVLAGGSLREQYF
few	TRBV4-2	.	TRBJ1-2	TGTGCCAGCAGCCAAGACAGCCAGCTCTATGGCTACACCTTC	CASSQDSQLYGYTF
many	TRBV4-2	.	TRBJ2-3	TGTGCCAGCAGCCAAGATGACCCGCGGGGCACAGATACGCAGTATTTT	CASSQDDPRGTDTQYF
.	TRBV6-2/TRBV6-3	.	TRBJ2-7	TGTGCCAGCAGTCAAGAAATGTACTACGAGCAGTACTTC	CASSQEMYYEQYF
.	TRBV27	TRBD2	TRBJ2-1	TGTGCCAGCATTTCCCTAGCGGGGGGGCACAATGAGCAGTTCTTC	CASISLAGGHNEQFF
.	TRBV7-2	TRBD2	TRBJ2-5	TGTGCCAGCAGCATAGGTAGGACTAGGGGACTGCGGGAGACCCAGTACTTC	CASSIGRTRGLRETQYF
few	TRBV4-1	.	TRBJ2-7	TGCGCCAGCAGCCAAGCCGCCGGACAGTCCTACGAGCAGTACTTC	CASSQAAGQSYEQYF
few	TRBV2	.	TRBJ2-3	TGTGCCAGCAGCCACCCCGATGGCCCAGATACGCAGTATTTT	CASSHPDGPDTQYF
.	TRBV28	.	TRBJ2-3	TGTGCCAGCAGCATGGGATTCACAGATACGCAGTATTTT	CASSMGFTDTQYF
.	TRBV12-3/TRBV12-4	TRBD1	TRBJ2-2	TGTGCCAGCAGTTGGGGGACAGGGGGCTCCGGGGAGCTGTTTTTT	CASSWGTGGSGELFF
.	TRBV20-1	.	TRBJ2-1	TGCAGTGCTAGAGTCCCCGTATTGGGTTCCTACAATGAGCAGTTCTTC	CSARVPVLGSYNEQFF
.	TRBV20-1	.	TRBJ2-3	TGCAGTGCTAGAGACTACGCCATGCAATTAAGCACAGATACGCAGTATTTT	CSARDYAMQLSTDTQYF
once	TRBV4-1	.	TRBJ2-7	TGCGCCAGCAGCCAAGAGACGGGCCCCCTCAGCTCCTACGAGCAGTACTTC	CASSQETGPLSSYEQYF
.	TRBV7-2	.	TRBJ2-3	TGTGCCAGCAAAGGCGGGGTTAGCACAGATACGCAGTATTTT	CASKGGVSTDTQYF
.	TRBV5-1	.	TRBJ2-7	TGCGCCAGCAGCTTGGGGGGCGGACAGTCATACGAGCAGTACTTC	CASSLGGGQSYEQYF
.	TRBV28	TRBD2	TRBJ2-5	TGTGCCAGCAGTTTTGGTAGCGGGGCACAAGAGACCCAGTACTTC	CASSFGSGAQETQYF
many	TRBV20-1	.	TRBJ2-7	TGCAGTGCTAAACGACAGACTATAGCCCGGGAGCAGTACTTC	CSAKRQTIAREQYF
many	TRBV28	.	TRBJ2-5	TGTGCCAGCAGTTTTCGAGCGGTTCAAGAGACCCAGTACTTC	CASSFRAVQETQYF
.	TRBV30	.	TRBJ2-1	TGTGCCTGGAGTCCCCGTTACAATGAGCAGTTCTTC	CAWSPRYNEQFF
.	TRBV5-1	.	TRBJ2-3	TGCGCCAGCAGCCCGGACGGCAGCACGACAGATACGCAGTATTTT	CASSPDGSTTDTQYF